Sequencing of this T cell receptor beta chain was carried out in a study of T cell responses to AZD1222 COVID-19 vaccine. V shed 0 bases and J shed 3 bases, with 9 bases lying between them. CDR1 is LNHNV and CDR2 is YYDKDF in the germline V gene (reference sequence). The CDR3 has 14 amino acids. Overall study results and limits: Females made up more of the donors, who were largely white British, and clonal diversity may have come out too low. Spike-specific TCR repertoires showed rising breadth and depth after two AZD1222 doses. Sampling captured repertoires only after the peak T cell response. Just 5 to 7 AZD1222 recipients were seropositive at baseline.

TCRdb keeps only in-frame clones here, not all; method: immunoSEQ multiplex PCR. The repertoire has over 200,000 clones, approximately 94% of them found once; the top ten carry around 1.7%. As regards this clone: Its antigen is undetermined.

The sample here was peripheral blood, taken 28 days after the second dose of the MenACWY control vaccine. The rearrangement uses TRBV15 and TRBJ2-7, with D uncertain. This TCR was sampled from an adult who received the MenACWY meningococcal vaccine as a control. The CDR3 sequence is CATSRDSTDYEQYF. CDR3 nucleotides: TGTGCCACCAGCAGAGATAGTACAGACTACGAGCAGTACTTC.